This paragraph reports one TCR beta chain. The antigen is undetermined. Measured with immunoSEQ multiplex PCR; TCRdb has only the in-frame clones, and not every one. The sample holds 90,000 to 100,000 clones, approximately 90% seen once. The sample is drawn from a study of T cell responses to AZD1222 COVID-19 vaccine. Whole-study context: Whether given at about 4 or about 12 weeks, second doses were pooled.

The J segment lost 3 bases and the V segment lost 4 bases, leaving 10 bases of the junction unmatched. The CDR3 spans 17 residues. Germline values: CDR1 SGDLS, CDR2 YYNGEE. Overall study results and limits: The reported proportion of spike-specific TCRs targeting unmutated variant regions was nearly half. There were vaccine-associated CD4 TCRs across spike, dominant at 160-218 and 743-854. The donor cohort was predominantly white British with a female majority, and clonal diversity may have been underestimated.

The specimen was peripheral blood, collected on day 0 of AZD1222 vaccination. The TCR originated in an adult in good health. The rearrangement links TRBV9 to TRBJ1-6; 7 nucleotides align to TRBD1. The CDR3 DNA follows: TGTGCCAGCAGCCGGGACAGACGAATAAACTATAATTCACCCCTCCACTTT. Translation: CASSRDRRINYNSPLHF.